The T cell receptor beta chain described here comes from a study of T cells in Graves' hyperthyroidism and ophthalmopathy. RNA transcripts yielded amplified TCR beta CDR3 regions. The HTBI primer set was used in a first-round RT-PCR of the TCR CDR3. TCRdb used MiXCR to reprocess the multiplex PCR reads, holding one entry per CDR3 protein. The sample records about half a million distinct CDR3 sequences, around 22% being singletons. The germline V and J ends were trimmed by 3 bases and 7 bases, with 10 bases remaining between them. Germline CDR1 MNHNS, CDR2 SASEGT. There are 13 residues in the CDR3. The sample was blood. The chain links TRBV6-1 to TRBJ1-5, with no clear D. The TCR sequence derives from a woman aged 25 to 45 with Graves' ophthalmopathy. The CDR3 DNA sequence: TGTGCCAGCAGTGATACTGGGATCCAGCCCCAGCATTTT. Its translation: CASSDTGIQPQHF.